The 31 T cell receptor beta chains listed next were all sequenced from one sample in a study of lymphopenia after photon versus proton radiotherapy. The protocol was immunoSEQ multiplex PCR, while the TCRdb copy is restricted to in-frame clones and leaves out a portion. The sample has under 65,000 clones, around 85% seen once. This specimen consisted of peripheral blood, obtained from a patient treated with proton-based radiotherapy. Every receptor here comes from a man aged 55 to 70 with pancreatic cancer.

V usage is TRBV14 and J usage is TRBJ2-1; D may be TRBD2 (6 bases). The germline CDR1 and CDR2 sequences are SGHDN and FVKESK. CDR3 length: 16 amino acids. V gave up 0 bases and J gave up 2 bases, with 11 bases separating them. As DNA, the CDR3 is TGTGCCAGCAGCCAAGAAAAGCTAGCGCCCTACAATGAGCAGTTCTTC. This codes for CASSQEKLAPYNEQFF.

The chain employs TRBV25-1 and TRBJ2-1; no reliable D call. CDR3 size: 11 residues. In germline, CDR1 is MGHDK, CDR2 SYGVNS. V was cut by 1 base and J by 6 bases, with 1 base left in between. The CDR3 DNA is TGTGCCAGCAGTGAATCCAATGAGCAGTTCTTC. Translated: CASSESNEQFF.

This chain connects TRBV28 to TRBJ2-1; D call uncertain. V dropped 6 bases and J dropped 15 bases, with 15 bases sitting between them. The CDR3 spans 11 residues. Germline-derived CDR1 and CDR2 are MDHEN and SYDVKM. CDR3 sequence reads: CASSSAPVPFF. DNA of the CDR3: TGTGCCAGCAGCTCCGCCCCAGTGCCGTTCTTC.

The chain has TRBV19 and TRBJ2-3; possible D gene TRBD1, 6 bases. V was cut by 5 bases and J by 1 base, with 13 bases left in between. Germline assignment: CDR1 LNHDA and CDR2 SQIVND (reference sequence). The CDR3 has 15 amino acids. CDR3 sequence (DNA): TGTGCCAGTAGTCTCCAGGGGACCGGCACAGATACGCAGTATTTT. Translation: CASSLQGTGTDTQYF.

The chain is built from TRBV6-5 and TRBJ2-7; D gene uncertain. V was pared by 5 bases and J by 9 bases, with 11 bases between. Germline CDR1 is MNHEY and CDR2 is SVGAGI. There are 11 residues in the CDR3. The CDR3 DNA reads TGTGCCAGCAGTGAAGATCGGTGGCAGTACTTC. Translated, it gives CASSEDRWQYF.

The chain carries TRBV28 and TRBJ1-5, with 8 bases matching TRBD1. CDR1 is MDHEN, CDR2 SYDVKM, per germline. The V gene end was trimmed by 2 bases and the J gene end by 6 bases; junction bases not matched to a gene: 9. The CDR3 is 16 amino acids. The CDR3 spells CASSLRQGTYGQPQHF. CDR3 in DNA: TGTGCCAGCAGTTTACGACAGGGGACCTACGGTCAGCCCCAGCATTTT.

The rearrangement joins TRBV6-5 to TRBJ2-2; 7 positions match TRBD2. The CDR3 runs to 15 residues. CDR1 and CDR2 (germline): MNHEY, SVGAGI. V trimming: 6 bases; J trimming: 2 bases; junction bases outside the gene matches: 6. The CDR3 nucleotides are TGTGCCAGCAGCCCTAGAGCGGGAAACACCGGGGAGCTGTTTTTT. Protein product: CASSPRAGNTGELFF.

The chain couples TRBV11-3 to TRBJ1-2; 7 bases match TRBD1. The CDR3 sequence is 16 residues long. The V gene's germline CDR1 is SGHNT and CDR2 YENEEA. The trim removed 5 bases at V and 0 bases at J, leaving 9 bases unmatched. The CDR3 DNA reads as TGTGCCAGCAGCCCAGGGGGGGGCCTAACTAACTATGGCTACACCTTC. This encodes CASSPGGGLTNYGYTF.

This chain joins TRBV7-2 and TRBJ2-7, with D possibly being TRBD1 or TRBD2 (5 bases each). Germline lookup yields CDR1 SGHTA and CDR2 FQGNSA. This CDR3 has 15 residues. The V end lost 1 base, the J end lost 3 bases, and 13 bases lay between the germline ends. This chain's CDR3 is CASSLERGVGYEQYF. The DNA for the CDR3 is TGTGCCAGCAGCTTAGAGAGAGGGGTAGGCTACGAGCAGTACTTC.

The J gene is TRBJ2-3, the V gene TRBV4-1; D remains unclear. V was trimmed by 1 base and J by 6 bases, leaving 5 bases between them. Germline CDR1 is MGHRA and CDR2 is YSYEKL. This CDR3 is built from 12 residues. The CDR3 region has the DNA TGCGCCAGCAGCCAAGTTTTGGATACGCAGTATTTT. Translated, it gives CASSQVLDTQYF.

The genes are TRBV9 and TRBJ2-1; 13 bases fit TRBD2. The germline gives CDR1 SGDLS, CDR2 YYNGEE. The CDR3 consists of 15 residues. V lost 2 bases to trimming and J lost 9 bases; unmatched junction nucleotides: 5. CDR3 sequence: CASSVGLAGLLEQFF. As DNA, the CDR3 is TGTGCCAGCAGCGTGGGACTAGCGGGATTGCTTGAGCAGTTCTTC.

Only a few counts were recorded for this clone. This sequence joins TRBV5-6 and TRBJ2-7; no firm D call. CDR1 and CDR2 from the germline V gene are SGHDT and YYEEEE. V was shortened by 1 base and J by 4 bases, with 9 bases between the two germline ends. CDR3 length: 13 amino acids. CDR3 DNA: TGTGCCAGCAGCTTGACGGAAGATTACGAGCAGTACTTC. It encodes CASSLTEDYEQYF.

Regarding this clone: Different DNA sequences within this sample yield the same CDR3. The CDR3 region has the DNA TGTGCCAGCAGTTTTGGCGGGTACAATGAGCAGTTCTTC. Residues: CASSFGGYNEQFF. The rearrangement joins TRBV28 to TRBJ2-1, with a possible D match to TRBD2 (5 bases). Trimming took off 3 bases at V and 4 bases at J, with 7 bases between the two ends. From germline, CDR1 is MDHEN and CDR2 SYDVKM. CDR3 length: 13 amino acids.

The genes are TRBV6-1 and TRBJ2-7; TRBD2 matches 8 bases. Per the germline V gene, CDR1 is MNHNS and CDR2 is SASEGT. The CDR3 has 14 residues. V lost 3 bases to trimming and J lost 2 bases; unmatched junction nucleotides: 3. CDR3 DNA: TGTGCCAGCAGTGACTCGGGAGGGCCCTACGAGCAGTACTTC. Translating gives CASSDSGGPYEQYF.

CDR3 sequence (DNA): TGTGCCAGTAGTCTTCGTAGGGGGCCTGGAAACACCATATATTTT. This encodes CASSLRRGPGNTIYF. V gene TRBV19 combines with J gene TRBJ1-3; TRBD1 aligns across 7 bases. J lost 2 bases, V lost 5 bases, and 6 bases had no gene match. The CDR3 length is 15 residues. Per the germline V gene, CDR1 is LNHDA and CDR2 is SQIVND (reference sequence).

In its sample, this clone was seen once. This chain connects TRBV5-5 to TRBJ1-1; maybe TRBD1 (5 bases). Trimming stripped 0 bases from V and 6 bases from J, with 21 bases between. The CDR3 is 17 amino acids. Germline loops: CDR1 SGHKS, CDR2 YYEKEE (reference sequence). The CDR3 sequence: CASSLGVMSARGPEAFF. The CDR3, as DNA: TGTGCCAGCAGCTTGGGGGTTATGAGCGCGAGGGGCCCTGAAGCTTTCTTT.

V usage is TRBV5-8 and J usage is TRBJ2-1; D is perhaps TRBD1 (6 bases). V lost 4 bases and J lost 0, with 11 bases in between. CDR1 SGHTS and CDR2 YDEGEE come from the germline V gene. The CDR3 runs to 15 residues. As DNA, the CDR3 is TGTGCCAGCAGCATAGGACAGAGCTCCTACAATGAGCAGTTCTTC. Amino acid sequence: CASSIGQSSYNEQFF. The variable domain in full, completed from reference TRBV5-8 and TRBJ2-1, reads EAGVTQSPTHLIKTRGQQATLRCSPISGHTSVYWYQQALGLGLQFLLWYDEGEERNRGNFPPRFSGRQFPNYSSELNVNALELEDSALYLCASSIGQSSYNEQFFGPGTRLTVL.

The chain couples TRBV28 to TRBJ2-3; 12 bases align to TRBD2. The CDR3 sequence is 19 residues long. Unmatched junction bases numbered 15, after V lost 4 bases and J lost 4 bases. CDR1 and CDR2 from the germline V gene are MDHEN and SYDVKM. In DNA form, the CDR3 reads TGTGCCAGCAGTTCACGTAGGTCGACTAGCGGGAGTGAGGCAGATACGCAGTATTTT. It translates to CASSSRRSTSGSEADTQYF. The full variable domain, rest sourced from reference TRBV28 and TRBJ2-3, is DVKVTQSSRYLVKRTGEKVFLECVQDMDHENMFWYRQDPGLGLRLIYFSYDVKMKEKGDIPEGYSVSREKKERFSLILESASTNQTSMYLCASSSRRSTSGSEADTQYFGPGTRLTVL.

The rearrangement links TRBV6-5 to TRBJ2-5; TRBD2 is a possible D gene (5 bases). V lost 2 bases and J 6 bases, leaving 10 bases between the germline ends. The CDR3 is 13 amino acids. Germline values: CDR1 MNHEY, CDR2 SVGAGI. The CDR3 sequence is CASSYVRGQTQYF. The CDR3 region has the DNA TGTGCCAGCAGTTACGTCCGGGGTCAGACCCAGTACTTC.

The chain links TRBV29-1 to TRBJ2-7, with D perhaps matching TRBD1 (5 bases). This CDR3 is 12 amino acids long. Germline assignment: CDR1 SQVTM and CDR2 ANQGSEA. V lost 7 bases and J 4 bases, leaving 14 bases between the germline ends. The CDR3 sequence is CSGQWGPYEQYF. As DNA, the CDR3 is TGCAGCGGTCAATGGGGCCCATACGAGCAGTACTTC.

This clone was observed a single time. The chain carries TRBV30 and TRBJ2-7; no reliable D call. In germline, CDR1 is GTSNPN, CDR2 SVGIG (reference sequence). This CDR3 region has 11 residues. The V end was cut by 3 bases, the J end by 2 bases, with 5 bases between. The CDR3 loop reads CAWRSTYEQYF. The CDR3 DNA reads TGTGCCTGGAGGTCTACCTACGAGCAGTACTTC.

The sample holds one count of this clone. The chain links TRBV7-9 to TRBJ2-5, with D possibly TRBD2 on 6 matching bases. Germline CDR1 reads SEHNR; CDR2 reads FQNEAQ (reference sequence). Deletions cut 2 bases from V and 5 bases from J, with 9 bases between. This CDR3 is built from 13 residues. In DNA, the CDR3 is TGTGCCAGCAGCTTATCGGGAGTCGAGACCCAGTACTTC. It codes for CASSLSGVETQYF.

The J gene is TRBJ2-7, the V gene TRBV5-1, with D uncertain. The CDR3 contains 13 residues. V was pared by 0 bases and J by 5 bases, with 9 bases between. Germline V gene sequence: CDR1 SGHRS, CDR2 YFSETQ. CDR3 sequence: CASSLEGNNEQYF. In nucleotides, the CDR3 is TGCGCCAGCAGCTTGGAAGGGAATAACGAGCAGTACTTC.

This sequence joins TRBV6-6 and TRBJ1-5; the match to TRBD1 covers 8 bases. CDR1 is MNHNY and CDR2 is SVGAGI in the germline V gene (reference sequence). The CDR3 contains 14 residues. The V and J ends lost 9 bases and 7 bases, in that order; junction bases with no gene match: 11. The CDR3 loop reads CASDQGALRQPQHF. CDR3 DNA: TGTGCCAGTGACCAGGGGGCATTGAGACAGCCCCAGCATTTT.

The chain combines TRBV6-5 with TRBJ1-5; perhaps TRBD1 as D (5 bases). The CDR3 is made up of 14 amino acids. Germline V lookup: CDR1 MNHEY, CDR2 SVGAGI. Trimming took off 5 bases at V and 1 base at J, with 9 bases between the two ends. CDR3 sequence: CASSLNRSNQPQHF. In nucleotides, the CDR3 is TGTGCCAGCAGTCTAAACAGGAGCAATCAGCCCCAGCATTTT.

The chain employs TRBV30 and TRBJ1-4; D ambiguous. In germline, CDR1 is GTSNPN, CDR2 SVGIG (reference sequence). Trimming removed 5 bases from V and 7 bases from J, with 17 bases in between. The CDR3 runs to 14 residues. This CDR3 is CAWSGSRGVEKLFF. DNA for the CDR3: TGTGCCTGGTCGGGCTCGCGCGGGGTTGAAAAACTGTTTTTT.

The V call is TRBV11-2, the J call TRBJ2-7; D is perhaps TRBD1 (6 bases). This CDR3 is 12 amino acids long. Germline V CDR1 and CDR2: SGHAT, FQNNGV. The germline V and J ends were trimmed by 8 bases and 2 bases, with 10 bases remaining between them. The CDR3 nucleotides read TGTGCCAGCGGGGGACAAACCTACGAGCAGTACTTC. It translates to CASGGQTYEQYF. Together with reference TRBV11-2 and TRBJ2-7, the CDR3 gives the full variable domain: EAGVAQSPRYKIIEKRQSVAFWCNPISGHATLYWYQQILGQGPKLLIQFQNNGVVDDSQLPKDRFSAERLKGVDSTLKIQPAKLEDSAVYLCASGGQTYEQYFGPGTRLTVT.

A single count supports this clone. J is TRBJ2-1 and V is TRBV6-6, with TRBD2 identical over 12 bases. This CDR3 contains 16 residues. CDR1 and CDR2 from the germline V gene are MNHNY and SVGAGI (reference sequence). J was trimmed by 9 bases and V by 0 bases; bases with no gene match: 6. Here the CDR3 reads CASSYSPSGRAVEQFF. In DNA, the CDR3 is TGTGCCAGCAGTTACTCTCCTAGCGGGAGGGCCGTTGAGCAGTTCTTC.

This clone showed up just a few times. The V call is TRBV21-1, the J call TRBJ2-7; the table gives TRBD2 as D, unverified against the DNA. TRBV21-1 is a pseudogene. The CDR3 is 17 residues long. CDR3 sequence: CASLPGPGTSGTYEQYF. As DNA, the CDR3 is TGTGCCAGCCTCCCCGGGCCGGGGACTAGCGGGACCTACGAGCAGTACTTC.

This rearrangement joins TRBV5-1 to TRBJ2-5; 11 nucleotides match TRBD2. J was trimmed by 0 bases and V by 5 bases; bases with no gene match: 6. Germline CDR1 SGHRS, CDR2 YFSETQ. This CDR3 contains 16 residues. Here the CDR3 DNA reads TGCGCCAGCAGACAACCGGGACTAGCGGACCAAGAGACCCAGTACTTC. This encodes CASRQPGLADQETQYF.

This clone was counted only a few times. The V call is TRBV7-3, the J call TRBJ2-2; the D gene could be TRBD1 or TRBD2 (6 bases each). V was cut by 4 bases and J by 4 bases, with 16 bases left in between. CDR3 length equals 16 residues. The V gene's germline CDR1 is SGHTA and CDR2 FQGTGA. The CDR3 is CASSSRGEPSTGELFF. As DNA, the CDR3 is TGTGCCAGCAGCTCAAGGGGGGAACCATCCACCGGGGAGCTGTTTTTT.